The 8 T cell receptor beta chains listed next were all sequenced from one sample in a study of T-cell memory formation after mild COVID-19. TCRdb re-called the 5' RACE reads through MiXCR, storing one row per CDR3 protein. Among approximately 340,000 distinct CDR3 sequences listed, 10% to 15% were seen once. The sample taken for sequencing was PBMCs or a T cell subset sorted from them (not recorded which). These receptors all come from a man aged 18 to 30 who had mild COVID-19 (a few samples of this study predate the infection). Cell type and time point are not known.

The chain carries TRBV5-1 and TRBJ2-3; 7 positions match TRBD2. This CDR3 is built from 13 residues. Trimming took 4 bases from V and 2 from J; bases not matched to a gene: 1. The germline V gene encodes CDR1 SGHRS and CDR2 YFSETQ. CDR3 residues: CASSGGVTDTQYF. CDR3 bases: TGCGCCAGCAGCGGGGGGGTCACAGATACGCAGTATTTT.

This clonotype was seen at least ten times. The chain couples TRBV7-2 to TRBJ1-1; D is ambiguous. Trimming left V 3 bases short and J 5 bases short, with 4 bases between. In germline, CDR1 is SGHTA, CDR2 FQGNSA. The CDR3 has 11 amino acids. The CDR3 loop reads CASSFLTEAFF. The CDR3 DNA sequence: TGTGCCAGCAGCTTTTTAACTGAAGCTTTCTTT.

The V call is TRBV20-1, the J call TRBJ1-5; D call uncertain. This CDR3 is built from 15 residues. The germline V and J ends were trimmed by 0 bases and 0 bases, with 9 bases remaining between them. From germline, CDR1 is DFQATT and CDR2 SNEGSKA (reference sequence). The CDR3 sequence is CSARDLWNSNQPQHF. For the CDR3, the DNA is TGCAGTGCTAGAGATCTCTGGAATAGCAATCAGCCCCAGCATTTT.

This clonotype was detected a few times. The rearrangement uses TRBV3-1 and TRBJ2-2; D unclear. The V gene's germline CDR1 is LGHDT and CDR2 YNNKEL (reference sequence). The CDR3 sequence is 13 residues long. The V and J ends lost 1 base and 10 bases respectively, with 10 bases between them. The CDR3 spells CASSQVGVAELFF. In DNA form, the CDR3 reads TGTGCCAGCAGCCAAGTTGGGGTCGCGGAGCTGTTTTTT.

In this sample, this clonotype turned up many times. The chain combines TRBV12-3 or TRBV12-4 with TRBJ2-2; D unresolved. V was cut by 4 bases and J by 3 bases, with 6 bases left in between. CDR3 length: 13 amino acids. DNA for the CDR3: TGTGCCAGCAGTTCGAGCTACACCGGGGAGCTGTTTTTT. Protein: CASSSSYTGELFF.

This clonotype was counted once. J is TRBJ2-3 and V is TRBV21-1; TRBD1 is taken as the D call from the table, unchecked against the DNA. TRBV21-1 is noted as a pseudogene. This CDR3 comprises 16 residues. CDR3 in amino acids: CASSNQNRGATDTQYF. The CDR3 DNA sequence: TGTGCCAGCAGCAACCAGAACAGGGGAGCCACAGATACGCAGTATTTT.

The V call is TRBV4-3, the J call TRBJ2-2; D tentatively fits TRBD1 or TRBD2 (7 bases each). CDR3 size: 16 residues. Germline CDR1 reads LGHNA; CDR2 reads YSLEER. V lost 3 bases and J lost 7, with 18 bases in between. CDR3 sequence (DNA): TGCGCCAGCAGCCACAGGGGGGGCAGGGAAAGCGGGGAGCTGTTTTTT. It encodes CASSHRGGRESGELFF.

At least ten counts were recorded for this clonotype. J is TRBJ1-4 and V is TRBV4-1, with no clear D. The CDR3 covers 13 residues. CDR1 is MGHRA, CDR2 YSYEKL, per germline. V was shortened by 0 bases and J by 8 bases, with 7 bases between the two germline ends. CDR3 region: CASSQDRQEKLFF. CDR3 DNA: TGCGCCAGCAGCCAAGATCGGCAAGAAAAACTGTTTTTT.